A selection of T cell receptor beta chains follows, all from one sample in a study of T-cell memory formation after mild COVID-19. Each CDR3 protein is one row after TCRdb ran MiXCR on the 5' RACE reads. The sample contains under 650,000 distinct CDR3 sequences, roughly 18% of which appear only once. Sequencing was done on a sample of PBMCs or a T cell subset sorted from them (not recorded which). Receptor source: an adult woman who had mild COVID-19 (a few samples of this study predate the infection). Cell type and time point are not known. Each CDR3 is given with its conserved first and last residue. D genes are given only for firm matches. Clone size is stated in some rows and not others, as once, few, many or a class when expanded.

D: -
J: TRBJ2-6
size: -
V: TRBV7-9
DNA: TGTGCCAGCAGCTTAAGGGAGCCTCCCGGGGCCAACGTCCTGACTTTC
CDR3: CASSLREPPGANVLTF

D: TRBD1
J: TRBJ1-2
size: few
V: TRBV12-3/TRBV12-4
DNA: TGTGCCAGCAGTCCCGCGGGACAGGGGGCGCAGTATGGCTACACCTTC
CDR3: CASSPAGQGAQYGYTF

D: TRBD2
J: TRBJ2-5
size: -
V: TRBV20-1
DNA: TGCAGTGCTAGCCCTATTCCCCCTCTAGCGGGAGAAGAGACCCAGTACTTC
CDR3: CSASPIPPLAGEETQYF

D: -
J: TRBJ2-4
size: few
V: TRBV29-1
DNA: TGCAGCGTTGAATCCGGGGGCAAAGCCAAAAACATTCAGTACTTC
CDR3: CSVESGGKAKNIQYF

D: TRBD1
J: TRBJ2-7
size: -
V: TRBV4-3
DNA: TGCGCCAGCAGCCAAGATCCCGGGACAGCGGATCGGCAGTACTTC
CDR3: CASSQDPGTADRQYF

D: -
J: TRBJ2-1
size: -
V: TRBV7-3
DNA: TGTGCCAGCAGCTTTCGTCCGGAGCGGATATCCTACAATGAGCAGTTCTTC
CDR3: CASSFRPERISYNEQFF

D: -
J: TRBJ1-2
size: -
V: TRBV7-9
DNA: TGTGCCAGCAGCTTAGAAGGGGAGAGCTATGGCTACACCTTC
CDR3: CASSLEGESYGYTF

D: TRBD2
J: TRBJ2-7
size: -
V: TRBV7-2
DNA: TGTGCCAGCAATCTGGACCGGACTAGCGGGAGGGCCGGCGAGCAGTACTTC
CDR3: CASNLDRTSGRAGEQYF

D: TRBD2
J: TRBJ2-7
size: many
V: TRBV4-3
DNA: TGCGCCAGCAGCCAAGATTTAGCGGGATCCTCCTACGAGCAGTACTTC
CDR3: CASSQDLAGSSYEQYF

D: -
J: TRBJ2-1
size: many
V: TRBV29-1
DNA: TGCAGCGTTGAAGACCCGGTGGGCAGAGGTAATGAGCAGTTCTTC
CDR3: CSVEDPVGRGNEQFF

D: TRBD1
J: TRBJ2-2
size: -
V: TRBV29-1
DNA: TGCAGCGTTGGGACAGGGGGAAACACCGGGGAGCTGTTTTTT
CDR3: CSVGTGGNTGELFF

D: TRBD2
J: TRBJ2-1
size: -
V: TRBV20-1
DNA: TGCACCGTTTTAGCGGGGGCGTTATACAATGAGCAGTTCTTC
CDR3: CTVLAGALYNEQFF

D: -
J: TRBJ2-1
size: -
V: TRBV29-1
DNA: TGCAGCGTTGAATCCGGACGGTGGCAGTTCTTC
CDR3: CSVESGRWQFF

D: -
J: TRBJ2-7
size: -
V: TRBV2
DNA: TGTGCCAGCAGCATCAGGGAGCAGTACTTC
CDR3: CASSIREQYF

D: TRBD1
J: TRBJ2-7
size: -
V: TRBV5-6
DNA: TGTGCCAGCAGCTATGGACAGGGTGGCCCCTGCCTCTTC
CDR3: CASSYGQGGPCLF

D: TRBD2
J: TRBJ2-7
size: few
V: TRBV5-6
DNA: TGTGCCAGCAGCCCGACTAGCGCGGAGCTTGGTTACGAGCAGTACTTC
CDR3: CASSPTSAELGYEQYF

D: -
J: TRBJ2-3
size: few
V: TRBV2
DNA: TGTGCCAGCAGTGGGGCAGGCTACACAGATACGCAGTATTTT
CDR3: CASSGAGYTDTQYF

D: -
J: TRBJ1-2
size: few
V: TRBV4-1
DNA: TGCGCCAGCAGCCAAGGCAGGCAGAATTATGGCTACACCTTC
CDR3: CASSQGRQNYGYTF

D: -
J: TRBJ2-7
size: -
V: TRBV20-1
DNA: TGCAGTGCTAGAGATCAACCGGGCCCCACCTACGAGCAGTACTTC
CDR3: CSARDQPGPTYEQYF

D: -
J: TRBJ2-7
size: -
V: TRBV9
DNA: TGTGCCAGCAGTCTCCCGGGACTTCAGCAGGTGCAGTACTTC
CDR3: CASSLPGLQQVQYF

D: -
J: TRBJ2-3
size: few
V: TRBV5-1
DNA: TGCGCCAGCAAGCGCGGGGAGAACACAGATACGCAGTATTTT
CDR3: CASKRGENTDTQYF

D: -
J: TRBJ1-5
size: -
V: TRBV20-1
DNA: TGCAGTGCTAGAGATCGTCCAGGGCCGAGCAGGCAGCCCCAGCATTTT
CDR3: CSARDRPGPSRQPQHF

D: -
J: TRBJ1-3
size: -
V: TRBV7-9
DNA: TGTGCCAGCAGCCCTACAGGGATGGATCGGAACACCATATATTTT
CDR3: CASSPTGMDRNTIYF

D: -
J: TRBJ2-4
size: few
V: TRBV4-1
DNA: TGCGCCAGCAGCCAAGGAAGGCCAGCCCAAAACATTCAGTACTTC
CDR3: CASSQGRPAQNIQYF

D: -
J: TRBJ2-7
size: many
V: TRBV12-3/TRBV12-4
DNA: TGTGCCAGCAGAAGGTGGGGGAACTACGAGCAGTACTTC
CDR3: CASRRWGNYEQYF